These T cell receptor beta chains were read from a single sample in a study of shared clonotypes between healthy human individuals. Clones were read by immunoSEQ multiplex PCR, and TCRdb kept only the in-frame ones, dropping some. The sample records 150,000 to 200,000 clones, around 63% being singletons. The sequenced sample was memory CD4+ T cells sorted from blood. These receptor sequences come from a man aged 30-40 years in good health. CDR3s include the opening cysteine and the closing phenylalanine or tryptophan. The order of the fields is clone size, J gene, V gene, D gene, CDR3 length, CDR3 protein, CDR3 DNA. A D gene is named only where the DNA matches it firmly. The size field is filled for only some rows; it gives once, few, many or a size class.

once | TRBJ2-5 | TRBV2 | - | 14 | CASSGQISWETQYF | TGTGCCAGCAGTGGTCAGATATCATGGGAGACCCAGTACTTC
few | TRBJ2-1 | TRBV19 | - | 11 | CASSIDLSQFF | TGTGCCAGTAGTATAGATCTGTCGCAGTTCTTC
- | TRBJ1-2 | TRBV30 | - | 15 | CAWSVLSVWAYGYTF | TGTGCCTGGAGTGTACTATCAGTCTGGGCATATGGCTACACCTTC
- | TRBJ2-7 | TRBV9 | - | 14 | CASSVSGFSYEQYF | TGTGCCAGCAGCGTATCAGGGTTCTCCTACGAGCAGTACTTC
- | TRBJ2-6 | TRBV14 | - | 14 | CASSPISGANVLTF | TGTGCCAGCAGCCCAATCTCTGGGGCCAACGTCCTGACTTTC
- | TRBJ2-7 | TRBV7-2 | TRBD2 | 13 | CASSPGGAREQYF | TGTGCCAGCAGCCCGGGGGGGGCACGGGAGCAGTACTTC
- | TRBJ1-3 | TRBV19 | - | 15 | CASSIGDDSGNTIYF | TGTGCCAGTAGTATCGGGGACGACTCTGGAAACACCATATATTTT
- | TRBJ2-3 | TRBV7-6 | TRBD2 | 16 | CASSSTSGRALDTQYF | TGTGCCAGCAGCTCAACTAGCGGGAGGGCCTTAGATACGCAGTATTTT
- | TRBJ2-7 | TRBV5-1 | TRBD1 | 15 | CASSSYRTGHDEQYF | TGCGCCAGCAGCTCCTATAGGACAGGGCATGACGAGCAGTACTTC
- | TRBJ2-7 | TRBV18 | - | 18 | CASSPLMLGQGGTYEQYF | TGTGCCAGCTCACCACTAATGTTAGGACAGGGAGGGACCTACGAGCAGTACTTC
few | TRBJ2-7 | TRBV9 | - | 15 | CASSVAGGALREQYF | TGTGCCAGCAGCGTAGCTGGGGGTGCCCTACGCGAGCAGTACTTC
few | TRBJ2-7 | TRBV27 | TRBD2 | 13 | CASRLAGGYEQYF | TGTGCCAGCCGACTAGCGGGAGGTTACGAGCAGTACTTC
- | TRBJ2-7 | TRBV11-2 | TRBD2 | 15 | CASRPTSGPLYEQYF | TGTGCCAGCAGGCCTACTAGCGGACCTCTCTACGAGCAGTACTTC
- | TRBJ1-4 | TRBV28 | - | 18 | CASSFGSGGIFFGEKLFF | TGTGCCAGCAGTTTTGGCTCGGGTGGTATTTTCTTTGGGGAAAAACTGTTTTTT
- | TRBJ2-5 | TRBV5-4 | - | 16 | CASSLVSTSSQETQYF | TGTGCCAGCAGCTTGGTGTCCACTAGCAGCCAAGAGACCCAGTACTTC